This record covers a single T cell receptor beta chain. Reverse transcription of extracted RNA yielded cDNA, which provided the sequencing template. Sequencing was performed with immunoSEQ multiplex PCR; in TCRdb, only in-frame clones are kept and a portion is missing. The sample carries 7,000 to 9,000 clones, approximately 67% recorded once. This sample stems from a study of CD8+ T cells in alopecia areata. In the study overall: Among treated patients, oral tofacitinib was administered at 5 to 10 mg twice daily. For 6 to 18 months, tofacitinib was taken, and 6 months off drug followed.

Alopecia areata patients gave lesional scalp punch biopsies and peripheral blood samples. Germline V CDR1 and CDR2: SGHRS, YFSETQ. Trimming stripped 0 bases from V and 1 base from J, with 8 bases between. The CDR3 is 14 residues long. This receptor was identified in a human donor with alopecia areata. Material: skin, obtained at week 0. The gene calls are TRBV5-1 and TRBJ2-7, with D perhaps matching TRBD1 (5 bases). CDR3 residues: CASSLGAGSYEQYF. The CDR3 DNA sequence: TGCGCCAGCAGCTTGGGCGCAGGGTCCTACGAGCAGTACTTC.